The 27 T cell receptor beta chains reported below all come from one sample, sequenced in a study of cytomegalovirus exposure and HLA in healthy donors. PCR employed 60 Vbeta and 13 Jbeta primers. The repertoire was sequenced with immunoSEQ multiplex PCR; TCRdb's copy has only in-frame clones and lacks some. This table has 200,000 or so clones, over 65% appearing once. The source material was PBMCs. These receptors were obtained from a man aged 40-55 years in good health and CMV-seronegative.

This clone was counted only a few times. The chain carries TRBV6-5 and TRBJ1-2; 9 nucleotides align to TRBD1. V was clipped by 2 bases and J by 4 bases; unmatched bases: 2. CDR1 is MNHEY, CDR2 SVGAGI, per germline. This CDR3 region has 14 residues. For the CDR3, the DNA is TGTGCCAGCAGTTACGGACAGGGGTCCTATGGCTACACCTTC. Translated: CASSYGQGSYGYTF.

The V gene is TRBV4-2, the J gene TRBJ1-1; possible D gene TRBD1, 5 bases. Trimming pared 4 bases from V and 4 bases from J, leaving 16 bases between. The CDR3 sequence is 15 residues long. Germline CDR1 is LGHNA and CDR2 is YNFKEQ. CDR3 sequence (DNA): TGTGCCAGCAGCCCGTGGCAGGGCACGGGCACTGAAGCTTTCTTT. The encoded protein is CASSPWQGTGTEAFF.

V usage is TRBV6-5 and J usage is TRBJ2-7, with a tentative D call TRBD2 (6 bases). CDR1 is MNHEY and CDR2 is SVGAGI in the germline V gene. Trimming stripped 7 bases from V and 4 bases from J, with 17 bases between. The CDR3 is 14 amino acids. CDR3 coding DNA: TGTGCCAGCAAAACCCTCCGGGCGGGGTACGAGCAGTACTTC. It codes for CASKTLRAGYEQYF.

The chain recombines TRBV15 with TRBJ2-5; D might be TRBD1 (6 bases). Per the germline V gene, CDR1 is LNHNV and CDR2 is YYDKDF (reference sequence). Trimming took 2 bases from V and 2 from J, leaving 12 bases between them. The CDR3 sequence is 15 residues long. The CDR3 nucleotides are TGTGCCACCAGCAGACCCGGGACACATCAAGAGACCCAGTACTTC. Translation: CATSRPGTHQETQYF.

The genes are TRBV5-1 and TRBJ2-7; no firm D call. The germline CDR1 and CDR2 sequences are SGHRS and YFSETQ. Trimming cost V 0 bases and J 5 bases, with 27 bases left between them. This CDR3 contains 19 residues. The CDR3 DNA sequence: TGCGCCAGCAGCTTGGTATTTATGGTGGGCCCACTTATTACCCACGAGCAGTACTTC. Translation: CASSLVFMVGPLITHEQYF.

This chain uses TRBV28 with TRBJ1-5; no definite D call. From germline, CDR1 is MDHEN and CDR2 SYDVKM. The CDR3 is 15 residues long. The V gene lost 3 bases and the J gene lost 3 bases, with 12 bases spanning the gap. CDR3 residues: CASSFPPGLNQPQHF. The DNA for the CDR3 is TGTGCCAGCAGTTTCCCACCAGGTCTCAATCAGCCCCAGCATTTT.

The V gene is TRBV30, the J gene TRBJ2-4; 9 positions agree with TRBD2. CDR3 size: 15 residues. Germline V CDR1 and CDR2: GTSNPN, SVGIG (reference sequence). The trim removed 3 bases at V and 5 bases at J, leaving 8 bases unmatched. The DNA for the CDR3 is TGTGCCTGGAGCTATAGCGGGAGACGCGAAAACATTCAGTACTTC. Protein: CAWSYSGRRENIQYF.

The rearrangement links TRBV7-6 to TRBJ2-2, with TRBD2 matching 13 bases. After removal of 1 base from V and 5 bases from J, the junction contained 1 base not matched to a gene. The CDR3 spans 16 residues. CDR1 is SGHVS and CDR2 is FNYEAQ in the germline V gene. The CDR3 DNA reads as TGTGCCAGCAGCTTAGTACTAGCGGGAGGGACCGGGGAGCTGTTTTTT. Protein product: CASSLVLAGGTGELFF.

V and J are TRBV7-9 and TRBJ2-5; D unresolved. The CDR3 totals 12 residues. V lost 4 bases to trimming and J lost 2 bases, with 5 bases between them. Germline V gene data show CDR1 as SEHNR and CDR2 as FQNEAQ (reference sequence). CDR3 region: CASSSLQETQYF. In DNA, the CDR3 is TGTGCCAGCAGCTCCCTGCAAGAGACCCAGTACTTC.

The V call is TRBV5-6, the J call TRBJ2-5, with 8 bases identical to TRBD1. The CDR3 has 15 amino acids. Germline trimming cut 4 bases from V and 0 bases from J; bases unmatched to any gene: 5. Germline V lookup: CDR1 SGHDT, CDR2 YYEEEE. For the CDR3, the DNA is TGTGCCAGCAGCGACCCGACAGGGGACCAAGAGACCCAGTACTTC. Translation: CASSDPTGDQETQYF.

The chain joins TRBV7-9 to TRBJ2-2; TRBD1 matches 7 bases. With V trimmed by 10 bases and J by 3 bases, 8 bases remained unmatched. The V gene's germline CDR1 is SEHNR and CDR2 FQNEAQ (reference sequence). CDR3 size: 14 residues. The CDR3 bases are TGTGCCAATCCAGGGACAGCTTACACCGGGGAGCTGTTTTTT. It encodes CANPGTAYTGELFF.

The CDR3 spells CASSLPGSPRTTGYTF. The CDR3 region has the DNA TGTGCCAGCAGCTTACCTGGCAGTCCCAGGACAACCGGCTACACCTTC. V usage is TRBV7-9 and J usage is TRBJ1-2; TRBD1 is a possible D gene (5 bases). This CDR3 has 16 amino acids. With 2 bases removed from V and 8 bases from J, the gap between germline ends came to 21 bases. Germline V gene data show CDR1 as SEHNR and CDR2 as FQNEAQ (reference sequence).

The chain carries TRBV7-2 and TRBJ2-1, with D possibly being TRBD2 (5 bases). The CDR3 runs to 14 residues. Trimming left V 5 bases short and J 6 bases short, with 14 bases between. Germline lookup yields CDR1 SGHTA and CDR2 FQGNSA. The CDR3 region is CASSEEGGGNEQFF. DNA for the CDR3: TGTGCCAGCAGCGAAGAGGGCGGAGGCAATGAGCAGTTCTTC.

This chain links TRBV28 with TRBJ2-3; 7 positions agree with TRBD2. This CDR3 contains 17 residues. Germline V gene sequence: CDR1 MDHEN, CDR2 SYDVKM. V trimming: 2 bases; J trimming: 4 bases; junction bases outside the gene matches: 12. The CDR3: CASSLMLRAGAPDTQYF. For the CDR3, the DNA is TGTGCCAGCAGTTTAATGCTGAGGGCGGGAGCCCCAGATACGCAGTATTTT.

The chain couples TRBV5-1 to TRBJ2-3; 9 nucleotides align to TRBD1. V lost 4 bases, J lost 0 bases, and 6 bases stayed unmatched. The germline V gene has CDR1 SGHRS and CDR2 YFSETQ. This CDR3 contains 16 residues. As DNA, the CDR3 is TGCGCCAGCAGCAAAGGACAGGGGCATAGCACAGATACGCAGTATTTT. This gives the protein CASSKGQGHSTDTQYF.

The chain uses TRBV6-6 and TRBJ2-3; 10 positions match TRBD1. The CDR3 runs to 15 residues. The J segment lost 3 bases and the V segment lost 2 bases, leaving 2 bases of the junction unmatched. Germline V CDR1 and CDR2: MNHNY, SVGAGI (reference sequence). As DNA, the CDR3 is TGTGCCAGCAGTTACCCGGGACAGGGGACAGATACGCAGTATTTT. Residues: CASSYPGQGTDTQYF.

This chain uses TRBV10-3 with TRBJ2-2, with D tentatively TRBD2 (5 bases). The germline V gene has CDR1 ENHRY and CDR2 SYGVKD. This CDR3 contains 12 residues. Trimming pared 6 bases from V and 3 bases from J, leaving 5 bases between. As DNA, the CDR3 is TGTGCCATCAGGAGGGACACCGGGGAGCTGTTTTTT. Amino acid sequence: CAIRRDTGELFF.

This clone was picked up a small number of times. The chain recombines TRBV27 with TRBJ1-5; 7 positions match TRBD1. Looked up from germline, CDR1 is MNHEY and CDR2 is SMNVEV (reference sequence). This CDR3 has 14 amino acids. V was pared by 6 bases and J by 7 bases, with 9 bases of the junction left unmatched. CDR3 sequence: CASSYRGGSQPQHF. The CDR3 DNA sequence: TGTGCCAGCAGCTACAGGGGCGGAAGCCAGCCCCAGCATTTT.

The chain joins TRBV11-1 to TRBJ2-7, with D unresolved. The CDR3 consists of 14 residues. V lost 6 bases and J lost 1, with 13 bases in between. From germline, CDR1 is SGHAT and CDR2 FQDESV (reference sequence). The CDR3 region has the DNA TGTGCCAGCAGATCAGCGACGGAATCCTACGAGCAGTACTTC. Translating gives CASRSATESYEQYF.

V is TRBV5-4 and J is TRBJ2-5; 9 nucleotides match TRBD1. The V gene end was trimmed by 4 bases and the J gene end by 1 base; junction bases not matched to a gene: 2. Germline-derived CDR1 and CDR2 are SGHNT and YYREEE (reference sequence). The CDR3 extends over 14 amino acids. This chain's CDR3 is CASSPQGAQETQYF. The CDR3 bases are TGTGCCAGCAGCCCACAGGGGGCCCAAGAGACCCAGTACTTC.

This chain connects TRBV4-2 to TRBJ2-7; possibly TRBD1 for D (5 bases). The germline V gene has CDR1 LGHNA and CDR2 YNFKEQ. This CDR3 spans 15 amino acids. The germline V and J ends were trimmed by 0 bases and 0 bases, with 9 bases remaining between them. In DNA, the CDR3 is TGTGCCAGCAGCCAAGATTGGCAGGGCTCCTACGAGCAGTACTTC. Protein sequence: CASSQDWQGSYEQYF.

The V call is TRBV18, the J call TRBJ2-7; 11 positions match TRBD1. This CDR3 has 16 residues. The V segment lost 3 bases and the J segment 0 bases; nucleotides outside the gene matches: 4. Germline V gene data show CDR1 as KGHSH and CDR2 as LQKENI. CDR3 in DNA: TGTGCCAGCTCACCCAGGGGGACAGGGGGCTCCTACGAGCAGTACTTC. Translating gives CASSPRGTGGSYEQYF.

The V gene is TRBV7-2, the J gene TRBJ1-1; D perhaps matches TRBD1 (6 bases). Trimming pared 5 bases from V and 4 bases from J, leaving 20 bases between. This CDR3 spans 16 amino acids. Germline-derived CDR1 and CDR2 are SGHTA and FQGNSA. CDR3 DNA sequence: TGTGCCAGCAGCCCCTGGTCGGGGGGCGTGGGCACTGAAGCTTTCTTT. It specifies CASSPWSGGVGTEAFF.

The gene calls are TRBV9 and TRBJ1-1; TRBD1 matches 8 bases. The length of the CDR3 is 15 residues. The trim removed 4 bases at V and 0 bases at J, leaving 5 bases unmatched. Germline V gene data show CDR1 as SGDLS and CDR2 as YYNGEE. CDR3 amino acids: CASSPRQGLNTEAFF. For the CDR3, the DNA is TGTGCCAGCAGCCCAAGACAGGGGTTGAACACTGAAGCTTTCTTT.

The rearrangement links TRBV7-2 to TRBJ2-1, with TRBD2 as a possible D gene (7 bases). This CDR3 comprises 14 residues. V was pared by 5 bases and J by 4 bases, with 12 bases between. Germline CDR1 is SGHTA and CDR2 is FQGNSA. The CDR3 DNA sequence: TGTGCCAGCAGCGAAAGGGGGGGTTACAATGAGCAGTTCTTC. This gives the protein CASSERGGYNEQFF.

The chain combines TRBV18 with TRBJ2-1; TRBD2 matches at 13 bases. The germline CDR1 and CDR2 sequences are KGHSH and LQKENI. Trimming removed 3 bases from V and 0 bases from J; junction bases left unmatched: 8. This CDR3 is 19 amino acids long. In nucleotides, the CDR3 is TGTGCCAGCTCACCTCCAGGACTAGCGGGGGCGAGCTCCTACAATGAGCAGTTCTTC. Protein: CASSPPGLAGASSYNEQFF.

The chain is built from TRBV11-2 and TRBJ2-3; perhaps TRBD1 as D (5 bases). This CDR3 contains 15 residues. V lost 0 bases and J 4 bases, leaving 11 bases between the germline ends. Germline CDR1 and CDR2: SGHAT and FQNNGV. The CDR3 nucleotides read TGTGCCAGCAGCTTAGATCTAGGGGCGGCAGATACGCAGTATTTT. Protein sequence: CASSLDLGAADTQYF.